This T cell receptor beta chain emerged from a study of shared clonotypes between healthy human individuals. In the study's own analysis: Junction-only sequences without quality scores came from ImmunoSEQ, so filtering differed. Assay: immunoSEQ multiplex PCR; the TCRdb copy retains only in-frame clones and omits some. V and J calls and clone size follow that table, whereas D and trimming were derived from the DNA. The table lists 450,000 or so clones, 60% to 80% of them singletons. This clone was seen once. Trimming took 0 bases from V and 6 from J; bases not matched to a gene: 2. Germline CDR1 reads SNHLY; CDR2 reads FYNNEI. CDR3 length: 15 amino acids.

This chain uses TRBV2 with TRBJ2-1; 10 bases agree with TRBD2. The source is a woman aged 35 to 49 in good health. Some clones in this sample may be carry-over from other donors' samples. Specimen: PBMCs. This CDR3 is CASSEARTSGNEQFF. The CDR3 DNA is TGTGCCAGCAGTGAAGCCCGGACTAGCGGCAATGAGCAGTTCTTC.